These 3 T cell receptor beta chains were all obtained from the same sample, sequenced in a study of blood T cell repertoires in COVID-19. Libraries were prepared by immunoSEQ multiplex PCR; TCRdb keeps only in-frame clonotypes and omits some of them. This table holds 300,000 to 400,000 clones, about four fifths found once. Source material: peripheral blood. The receptors here all came from a man aged 25-45 years with active or convalescent COVID-19.

The V call is TRBV5-4, the J call TRBJ2-1, with D possibly TRBD1 on 6 matching bases. The CDR3 spans 16 residues. V was trimmed by 4 bases and J by 9 bases, leaving 23 bases between them. Germline V gene lookup returns CDR1 SGHNT and CDR2 YYREEE (reference sequence). Here the CDR3 reads CASSAVIGGTYSEQFF. Written as DNA, the CDR3 is TGTGCCAGCAGCGCGGTTATAGGGGGTACGTATAGTGAGCAGTTCTTC.

In its sample, this clone was seen a few times. The gene calls are TRBV9 and TRBJ2-1, with 9 bases that match TRBD2. This CDR3 is 15 amino acids long. Germline CDR1 reads SGDLS; CDR2 reads YYNGEE. Germline trimming cut 3 bases from V and 0 bases from J; bases unmatched to any gene: 1. The CDR3 is CASSGTSASYNEQFF. CDR3 DNA sequence: TGTGCCAGCAGCGGGACTAGCGCCTCCTACAATGAGCAGTTCTTC. Variable domain in full (rest from reference TRBV9 and TRBJ2-1): DSGVTQTPKHLITATGQRVTLRCSPRSGDLSVYWYQQSLDQGLQFLIQYYNGEERAKGNILERFSAQQFPDLHSELNLSSLELGDSALYFCASSGTSASYNEQFFGPGTRLTVL.

This rearrangement joins TRBV4-3 to TRBJ1-1; D uncertain. Between the trimmed V and J ends, which lost 0 bases and 2 bases, there was a span of 4 bases. The CDR3 length is 13 residues. Per the germline V gene, CDR1 is LGHNA and CDR2 is YSLEER. The CDR3 sequence is CASSQEYNTEAFF. The DNA for the CDR3 is TGCGCCAGCAGCCAAGAGTATAACACTGAAGCTTTCTTT.